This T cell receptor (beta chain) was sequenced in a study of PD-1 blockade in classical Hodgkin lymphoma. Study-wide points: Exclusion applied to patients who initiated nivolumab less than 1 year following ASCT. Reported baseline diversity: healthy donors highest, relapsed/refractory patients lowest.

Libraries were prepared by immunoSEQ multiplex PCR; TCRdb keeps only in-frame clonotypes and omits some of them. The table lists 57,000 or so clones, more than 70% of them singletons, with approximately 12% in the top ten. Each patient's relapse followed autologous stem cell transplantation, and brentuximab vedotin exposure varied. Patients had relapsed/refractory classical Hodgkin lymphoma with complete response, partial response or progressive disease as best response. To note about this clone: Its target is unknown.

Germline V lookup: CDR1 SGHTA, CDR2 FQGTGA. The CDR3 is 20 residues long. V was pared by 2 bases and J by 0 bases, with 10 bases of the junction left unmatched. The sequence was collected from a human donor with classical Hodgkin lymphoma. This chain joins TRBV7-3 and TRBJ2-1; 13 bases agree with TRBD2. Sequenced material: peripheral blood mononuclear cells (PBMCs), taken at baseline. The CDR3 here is CASSLWGPGTSGASYNEQFF. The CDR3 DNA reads TGTGCCAGCAGCTTATGGGGGCCCGGGACTAGCGGGGCCTCCTACAATGAGCAGTTCTTC.